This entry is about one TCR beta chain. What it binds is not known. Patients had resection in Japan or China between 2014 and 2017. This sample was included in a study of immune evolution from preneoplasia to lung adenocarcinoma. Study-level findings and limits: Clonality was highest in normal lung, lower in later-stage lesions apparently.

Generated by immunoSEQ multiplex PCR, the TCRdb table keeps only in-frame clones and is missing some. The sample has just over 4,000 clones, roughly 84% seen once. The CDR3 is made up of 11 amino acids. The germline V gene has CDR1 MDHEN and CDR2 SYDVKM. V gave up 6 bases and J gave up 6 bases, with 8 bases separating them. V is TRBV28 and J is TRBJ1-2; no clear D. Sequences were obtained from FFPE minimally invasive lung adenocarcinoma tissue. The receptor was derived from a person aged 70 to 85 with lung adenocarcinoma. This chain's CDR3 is CASSRTDGYTF. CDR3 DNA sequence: TGTGCCAGCAGCCGGACGGATGGCTACACCTTC.